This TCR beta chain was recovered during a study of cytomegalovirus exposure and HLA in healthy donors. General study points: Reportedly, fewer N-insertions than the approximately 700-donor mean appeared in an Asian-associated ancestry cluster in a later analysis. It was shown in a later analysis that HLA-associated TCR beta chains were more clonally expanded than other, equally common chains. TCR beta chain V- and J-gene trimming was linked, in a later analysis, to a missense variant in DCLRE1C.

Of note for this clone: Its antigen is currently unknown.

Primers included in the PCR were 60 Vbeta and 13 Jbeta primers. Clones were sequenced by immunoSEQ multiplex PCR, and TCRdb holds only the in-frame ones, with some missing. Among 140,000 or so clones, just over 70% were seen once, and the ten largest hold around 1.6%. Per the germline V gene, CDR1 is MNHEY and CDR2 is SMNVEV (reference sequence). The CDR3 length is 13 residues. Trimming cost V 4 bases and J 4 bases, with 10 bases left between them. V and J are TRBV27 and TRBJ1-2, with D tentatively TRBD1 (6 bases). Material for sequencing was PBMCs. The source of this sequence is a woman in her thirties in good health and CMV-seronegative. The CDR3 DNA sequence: TGTGCCAGCAGTTCCGGGACAAGCTATGGCTACACCTTC. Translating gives CASSSGTSYGYTF.